This entry lists 11 T cell receptor beta chains sequenced from one sample in a study of shared clonotypes between healthy human individuals. Generated by immunoSEQ multiplex PCR, the TCRdb table keeps only in-frame clones and is missing some. The sample lists about 1.4 million clones, roughly 96% occurring once. Input material: naive CD4+ T cells sorted from blood. Indicated subset: CD45RA+ positively selected. Source of these receptors: a man younger than 40 in good health.

The CDR3: CASSLESGRSYEQYF. The CDR3 nucleotides are TGTGCCAGCAGCTTAGAAAGCGGCAGGTCCTACGAGCAGTACTTC. This chain connects TRBV7-6 to TRBJ2-7, with D tentatively TRBD2 (5 bases). Deletions cut 1 base from V and 1 base from J, with 11 bases between. CDR1 is SGHVS and CDR2 is FNYEAQ in the germline V gene. This CDR3 spans 15 amino acids. The full variable domain, rest sourced from reference TRBV7-6 and TRBJ2-7, is GAGVSQSPRYKVTKRGQDVALRCDPISGHVSLYWYRQALGQGPEFLTYFNYEAQQDKSGLPNDRFSAERPEGSISTLTIQRTEQRDSAMYRCASSLESGRSYEQYFGPGTRLTVT.

V and J are TRBV30 and TRBJ1-1, with 7 positions matching TRBD1. V dropped 5 bases and J dropped 0; count of bases not matched to a gene: 9. The V gene's germline CDR1 is GTSNPN and CDR2 SVGIG (reference sequence). The CDR3 is 15 residues long. CDR3 protein: CAWVVQGTLNTEAFF. Written as DNA, the CDR3 is TGTGCCTGGGTCGTACAGGGGACCCTGAACACTGAAGCTTTCTTT.

The chain combines TRBV7-6 with TRBJ2-3, with D perhaps matching TRBD1 (5 bases). Per the germline V gene, CDR1 is SGHVS and CDR2 is FNYEAQ. This CDR3 spans 17 amino acids. Trimming shortened V by 5 bases and J by 4 bases, and 22 bases separated the two germline ends. CDR3 DNA: TGTGCCAGCAGCCCCGAACCCCCCCGCCAGGGTCCAGATACGCAGTATTTT. This gives the protein CASSPEPPRQGPDTQYF.

The chain couples TRBV6-4 to TRBJ1-2; 7 bases map to TRBD1. Looked up from germline, CDR1 is MRHNA and CDR2 is SNTAGT. The V gene end was trimmed by 6 bases and the J gene end by 6 bases; junction bases not matched to a gene: 10. This CDR3 has 14 amino acids. This CDR3 is CASSPGQDFHGYTF. CDR3 DNA sequence: TGTGCCAGCAGCCCCGGACAGGATTTTCATGGCTACACCTTC.

The chain recombines TRBV9 with TRBJ2-2; 8 bases are a match to TRBD2. The CDR3 extends over 17 amino acids. CDR1 is SGDLS, CDR2 YYNGEE, per germline. The junction had 6 bases not matched to a gene; V was cut back by 0 bases and J by 2 bases. This chain's CDR3 is CASSVAGGGANTGELFF. The CDR3 DNA reads TGTGCCAGCAGCGTAGCCGGGGGGGGTGCCAACACCGGGGAGCTGTTTTTT.

The rearrangement uses TRBV25-1 and TRBJ1-4; 8 bases are shared with TRBD1. Germline V gene sequence: CDR1 MGHDK, CDR2 SYGVNS. The length of the CDR3 is 13 residues. J was trimmed by 12 bases and V by 4 bases; bases with no gene match: 7. CDR3 loop: CASSVSRTGQLFF. DNA of the CDR3: TGTGCCAGCAGTGTCTCTCGGACAGGGCAACTGTTTTTT.

This clone showed up just a few times. This chain links TRBV18 with TRBJ1-1; tentatively, D is TRBD1 (5 bases). V was shortened by 4 bases and J by 4 bases, with 16 bases between the two germline ends. The CDR3 spans 15 residues. Germline CDR1 reads KGHSH; CDR2 reads LQKENI. The CDR3 region has the DNA TGTGCCAGCTCACGGGACGGGGAGTCGTTCACTGAAGCTTTCTTT. Translation gives CASSRDGESFTEAFF. The complete variable domain, with remaining parts taken from reference TRBV18 and TRBJ1-1, reads NAGVMQNPRHLVRRRGQEARLRCSPMKGHSHVYWYRQLPEEGLKFMVYLQKENIIDESGMPKERFSAEFPKEGPSILRIQQVVRGDSAAYFCASSRDGESFTEAFFGQGTRLTVV.

The rearrangement uses TRBV7-8 and TRBJ2-5, with D perhaps TRBD2 (5 bases). Germline V gene data show CDR1 as SGHVS and CDR2 as FQNEAQ. Between the trimmed V and J ends, which lost 5 bases and 3 bases, there was a span of 28 bases. This CDR3 is built from 19 residues. CDR3 loop: CASSPLSLTSRALEETQYF. The CDR3 nucleotides are TGTGCCAGCAGCCCTCTATCCTTGACATCGAGGGCTTTGGAAGAGACCCAGTACTTC.

This chain connects TRBV30 to TRBJ2-1; the match to TRBD2 covers 9 bases. The germline CDR1 and CDR2 sequences are GTSNPN and SVGIG (reference sequence). The CDR3 loop spans 14 amino acids. The V segment lost 5 bases and the J segment 4 bases; nucleotides outside the gene matches: 6. The chain's CDR3 is CAWVAGVGYNEQFF. As DNA, the CDR3 is TGTGCCTGGGTAGCGGGAGTTGGTTACAATGAGCAGTTCTTC.

The chain carries TRBV4-2 and TRBJ2-7, with D tentatively TRBD1 or TRBD2 (6 bases each). V shed 4 bases and J shed 3 bases, with 25 bases lying between them. Germline loops: CDR1 LGHNA, CDR2 YNFKEQ. The CDR3 spans 18 residues. CDR3 residues: CASSPKGPGWGARYEQYF. CDR3 bases: TGTGCCAGCAGCCCTAAGGGTCCAGGGTGGGGGGCCCGCTACGAGCAGTACTTC.

The chain combines TRBV7-9 with TRBJ2-1; tentatively, D is TRBD2 (7 bases). Deletions cut 5 bases from V and 6 bases from J, with 23 bases between. Germline lookup yields CDR1 SEHNR and CDR2 FQNEAQ (reference sequence). The CDR3 runs to 17 residues. The CDR3 DNA reads TGTGCCAGCAGCCCATTTACCTCGGGGGGCAAAGCCAATGAGCAGTTCTTC. This encodes CASSPFTSGGKANEQFF.